This TCR beta chain originates from a study of blood T cell repertoires in COVID-19. Study as a whole: Material from acute and convalescent COVID-19 was sourced from the United States, Italy and Spain. From T cells, B-cell-depleted T cells, or PBMCs came the material, which was cDNA or gDNA.

Source study methods: Amplified reference gene primers provided the basis for estimating nucleated cell counts. Profiled with immunoSEQ multiplex PCR; TCRdb holds only in-frame clones, not every one. That table is the source of V, J and clone size, and D and trimming were worked out from the DNA. This table holds some 120,000 clones, 55% to 75% found once. Trimming took 5 bases from V and 5 from J; bases not matched to a gene: 9. CDR1 is PRHDT, CDR2 FYEKMQ, per germline (reference sequence). This CDR3 contains 15 residues. This chain joins TRBV13 and TRBJ1-5, with 7 bases matching TRBD1. The source is an older woman with acute or convalescent COVID-19. Input material: peripheral blood. Here the CDR3 DNA reads TGTGCCAGCAGCCCGCGACAGGGCAGGGATCAGCCCCAGCATTTT. Translated: CASSPRQGRDQPQHF.